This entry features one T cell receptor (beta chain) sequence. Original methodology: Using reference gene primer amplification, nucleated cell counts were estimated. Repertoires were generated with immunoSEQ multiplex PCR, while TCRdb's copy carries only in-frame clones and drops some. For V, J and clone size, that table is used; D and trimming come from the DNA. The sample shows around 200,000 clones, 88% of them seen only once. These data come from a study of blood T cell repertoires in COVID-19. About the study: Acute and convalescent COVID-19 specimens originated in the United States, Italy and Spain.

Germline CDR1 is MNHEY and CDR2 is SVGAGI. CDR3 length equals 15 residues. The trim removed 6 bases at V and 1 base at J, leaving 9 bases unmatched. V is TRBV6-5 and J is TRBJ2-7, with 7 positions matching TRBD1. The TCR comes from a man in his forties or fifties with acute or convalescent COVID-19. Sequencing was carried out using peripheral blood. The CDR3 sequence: CASSKTRDRSYEQYF. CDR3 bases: TGTGCCAGCAGCAAAACCCGGGACAGATCCTACGAGCAGTACTTC.